These 18 T cell receptor beta chains came from one sample sequenced in a study of blood T cell repertoires in COVID-19. Libraries were prepared by immunoSEQ multiplex PCR; TCRdb keeps only in-frame clonotypes and omits some of them. The data contain 250,000 to 350,000 clones, around 85% of them singletons. Source material: peripheral blood. The receptors shown here come from a human donor with COVID-19, enrolled during active disease. The donor label of this sample is uncertain.

The rearrangement joins TRBV5-1 to TRBJ2-1; tentative D call: TRBD2 (5 bases). This CDR3 region has 14 residues. Looked up from germline, CDR1 is SGHRS and CDR2 is YFSETQ. Deletions cut 3 bases from V and 3 bases from J, with 10 bases between. This chain's CDR3 is CASSSPGNYNEQFF. Written as DNA, the CDR3 is TGCGCCAGCAGCTCGCCCGGGAACTACAATGAGCAGTTCTTC.

V usage is TRBV20-1 and J usage is TRBJ2-1; D ambiguous. Germline loops: CDR1 DFQATT, CDR2 SNEGSKA (reference sequence). The CDR3 has 10 residues. V shed 4 bases and J shed 6 bases, with 4 bases lying between them. CDR3 in DNA: TGCAGTGCTACTCTCAATGAGCAGTTCTTC. Protein sequence: CSATLNEQFF.

This clone has only one observation. J is TRBJ2-3 and V is TRBV7-9; TRBD2 matches at 7 bases. CDR3 size: 15 residues. Germline assignment: CDR1 SEHNR and CDR2 FQNEAQ (reference sequence). Unmatched junction bases numbered 5, after V lost 4 bases and J lost 1 base. This CDR3 is CASSSAGPGTDTQYF. CDR3 nucleotide sequence: TGTGCCAGCAGCTCAGCGGGGCCCGGCACAGATACGCAGTATTTT.

V and J are TRBV6-6 and TRBJ1-1; possibly TRBD1 for D (6 bases). The CDR3 runs 14 residues. Germline loops: CDR1 MNHNY, CDR2 SVGAGI (reference sequence). V lost 6 bases and J 4 bases, leaving 15 bases between the germline ends. The CDR3 nucleotides read TGTGCCAGCAGCCAACTACAGGGCAGCACTGAAGCTTTCTTT. Its protein product is CASSQLQGSTEAFF.

This clone was seen a few times. The rearrangement uses TRBV30 and TRBJ2-1; 7 bases are shared with TRBD2. The ends lost 0 bases at V and 3 bases at J; junction bases unmatched: 5. Looked up from germline, CDR1 is GTSNPN and CDR2 is SVGIG (reference sequence). The CDR3 has 15 residues. The CDR3 reads CAWSVEAGSYNEQFF. The CDR3 coding sequence is TGTGCCTGGAGTGTAGAAGCGGGGAGCTACAATGAGCAGTTCTTC.

The chain joins TRBV30 to TRBJ2-3, with D possibly matching TRBD1 (5 bases). The germline V gene encodes CDR1 GTSNPN and CDR2 SVGIG (reference sequence). Trimming stripped 8 bases from V and 0 bases from J, with 21 bases between. The CDR3 sequence is 16 residues long. For the CDR3, the DNA is TGTGCCCTTAGGGGTGGGCCCGCCGCGAGCACAGATACGCAGTATTTT. It specifies CALRGGPAASTDTQYF.

This chain links TRBV29-1 with TRBJ2-3; tentatively, D is TRBD2 (5 bases). Germline V gene data show CDR1 as SQVTM and CDR2 as ANQGSEA. Trimming stripped 3 bases from V and 3 bases from J, with 10 bases between. This CDR3 has 13 amino acids. The CDR3 loop reads CSVDGSGTDTQYF. The DNA of the CDR3 is TGCAGCGTTGATGGCTCGGGAACAGATACGCAGTATTTT.

This clone occurred once. This chain connects TRBV10-3 to TRBJ1-5; D may be TRBD1 (5 bases). V lost 4 bases and J lost 5, with 12 bases in between. The germline V gene encodes CDR1 ENHRY and CDR2 SYGVKD. The CDR3 is made up of 14 amino acids. The CDR3, as DNA: TGTGCCATCAGTGCAGCCGGGGGTGATCAGCCCCAGCATTTT. It specifies CAISAAGGDQPQHF.

This clone was seen just once. The V gene is TRBV4-3, the J gene TRBJ2-7; 8 bases agree with TRBD1. The trim removed 0 bases at V and 6 bases at J, leaving 16 bases unmatched. This CDR3 contains 18 residues. Germline assignment: CDR1 LGHNA and CDR2 YSLEER. CDR3 loop: CASSQDFRRTGLVFEQYF. The CDR3 DNA is TGCGCCAGCAGCCAAGATTTTCGCAGGACAGGGCTAGTATTCGAGCAGTACTTC.

This clone came up once. This rearrangement joins TRBV9 to TRBJ2-2; D gene uncertain. Trimming left V 0 bases short and J 7 bases short, with 19 bases between. Germline assignment: CDR1 SGDLS and CDR2 YYNGEE. The CDR3 covers 17 residues. The CDR3 coding sequence is TGTGCCAGCAGCGTAGAGATGACACTGAAGATGAGCGGGGAGCTGTTTTTT. Its protein is CASSVEMTLKMSGELFF.

This chain joins TRBV18 and TRBJ1-4; tentatively, D is TRBD1 (5 bases). CDR3 length: 15 residues. Trimming removed 1 base from V and 8 bases from J, with 14 bases in between. Germline-derived CDR1 and CDR2 are KGHSH and LQKENI. CDR3 amino acids: CASSPLAGLGEKLFF. Here the CDR3 DNA reads TGTGCCAGCTCACCACTGGCAGGGCTGGGAGAAAAACTGTTTTTT. The full variable domain, its missing parts supplied by reference TRBV18 and TRBJ1-4, is NAGVMQNPRHLVRRRGQEARLRCSPMKGHSHVYWYRQLPEEGLKFMVYLQKENIIDESGMPKERFSAEFPKEGPSILRIQQVVRGDSAAYFCASSPLAGLGEKLFFGSGTQLSVL.

This chain uses TRBV6-6 with TRBJ1-5; D is perhaps TRBD1 (6 bases). Germline V gene data show CDR1 as MNHNY and CDR2 as SVGAGI (reference sequence). The CDR3 has 16 amino acids. The ends were cut back, 0 bases at V and 0 bases at J, with 9 bases in the middle. The CDR3 bases are TGTGCCAGCAGTTACTCGGCGGGGGCTAGCAATCAGCCCCAGCATTTT. Its translation is CASSYSAGASNQPQHF.

The gene calls are TRBV4-1 and TRBJ1-2; D not resolved. This CDR3 is built from 14 residues. The V end lost 0 bases, the J end lost 5 bases, and 10 bases lay between the germline ends. CDR1 MGHRA and CDR2 YSYEKL come from the germline V gene. The CDR3, as DNA: TGCGCCAGCAGCCAAGACGCGGCTTTTTATGGCTACACCTTC. It is translated as CASSQDAAFYGYTF.

The chain is built from TRBV6-5 and TRBJ2-3; 9 nucleotides align to TRBD2. This CDR3 comprises 14 residues. The germline gives CDR1 MNHEY, CDR2 SVGAGI. J gave up 2 bases and V 7 bases, and 4 bases lay outside the gene matches. CDR3 protein: CASKVAGDTDTQYF. The CDR3 DNA sequence: TGTGCCAGCAAGGTAGCGGGGGACACAGATACGCAGTATTTT.

The gene calls are TRBV2 and TRBJ1-3; D not certain. Deletions cut 4 bases from V and 2 bases from J, with 12 bases between. Germline assignment: CDR1 SNHLY and CDR2 FYNNEI. The CDR3 runs 15 residues. Here the CDR3 reads CASSVTGMAGNTIYF. The CDR3 coding sequence is TGTGCCAGCAGTGTTACGGGAATGGCTGGAAACACCATATATTTT.

This chain uses TRBV2 with TRBJ2-7; TRBD2 matches 12 bases. V shed 5 bases, J shed 4 bases, and the junction held 9 bases outside the gene matches. Germline assignment: CDR1 SNHLY and CDR2 FYNNEI. The CDR3 is made up of 16 amino acids. The CDR3 coding sequence is TGTGCCAGCAGTTTAGGACTAGCGGGAATTAGTTACGAGCAGTACTTC. It translates to CASSLGLAGISYEQYF.

V usage is TRBV19 and J usage is TRBJ2-1; 14 bases map to TRBD2. Trimming cost V 5 bases and J 4 bases; bases outside gene matches: 7. The CDR3 has 17 amino acids. Germline V CDR1 and CDR2: LNHDA, SQIVND (reference sequence). The CDR3 sequence: CASSFGTSGSPYNEQFF. DNA of the CDR3: TGTGCCAGTAGTTTTGGGACTAGCGGGAGCCCTTACAATGAGCAGTTCTTC. Supplemented by reference TRBV19 and TRBJ2-1, the full variable domain reads DGGITQSPKYLFRKEGQNVTLSCEQNLNHDAMYWYRQDPGQGLRLIYYSQIVNDFQKGDIAEGYSVSREKKESFPLTVTSAQKNPTAFYLCASSFGTSGSPYNEQFFGPGTRLTVL.

The V call is TRBV7-6, the J call TRBJ1-1; TRBD1 matches 8 bases. The CDR3 has 15 amino acids. V lost 4 bases, J lost 3 bases, and 7 bases stayed unmatched. CDR1 and CDR2 from the germline V gene are SGHVS and FNYEAQ. CDR3 DNA sequence: TGTGCCAGCAGCTCTTCCGGGACAGGTCACACTGAAGCTTTCTTT. Translating it yields CASSSSGTGHTEAFF.